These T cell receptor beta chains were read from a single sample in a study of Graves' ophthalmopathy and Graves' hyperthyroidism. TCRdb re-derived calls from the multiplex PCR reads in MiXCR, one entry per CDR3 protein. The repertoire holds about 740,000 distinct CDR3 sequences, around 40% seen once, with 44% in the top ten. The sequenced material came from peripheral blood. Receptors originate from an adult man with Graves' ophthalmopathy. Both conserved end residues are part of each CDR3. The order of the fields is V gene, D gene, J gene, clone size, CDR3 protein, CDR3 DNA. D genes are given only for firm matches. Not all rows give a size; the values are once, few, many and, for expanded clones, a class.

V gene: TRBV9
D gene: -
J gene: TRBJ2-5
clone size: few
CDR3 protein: CASSGNKGRETQYF
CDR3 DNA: TGTGCCAGCAGCGGAAACAAGGGAAGGGAGACCCAGTACTTC

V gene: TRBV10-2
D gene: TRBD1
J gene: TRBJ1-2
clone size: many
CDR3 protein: CASSPGQYGYTF
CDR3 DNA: TGCGCCAGCAGCCCGGGACAGTATGGCTACACCTTC

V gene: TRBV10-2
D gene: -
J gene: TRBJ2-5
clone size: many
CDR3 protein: CASSGPYQETQYF
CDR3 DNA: TGCGCCAGCAGTGGACCGTACCAAGAGACCCAGTACTTC

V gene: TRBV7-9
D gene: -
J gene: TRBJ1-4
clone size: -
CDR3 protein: CASRRKDSGWNEKLFF
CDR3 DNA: TGTGCCAGCAGACGGAAGGACAGCGGTTGGAATGAAAAACTGTTTTTT

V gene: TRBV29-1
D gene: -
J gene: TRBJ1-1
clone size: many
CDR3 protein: CSVVGTNMNTEAFF
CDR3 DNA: TGCAGCGTTGTAGGAACAAACATGAACACTGAAGCTTTCTTT

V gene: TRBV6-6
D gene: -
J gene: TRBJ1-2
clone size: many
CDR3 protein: CASSYGGHYGYTF
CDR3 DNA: TGTGCCAGCAGTTACGGGGGGCACTATGGCTACACCTTC

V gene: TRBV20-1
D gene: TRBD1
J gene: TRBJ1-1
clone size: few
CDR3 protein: CSADSGTENTEAFF
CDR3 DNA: TGCAGTGCAGACTCTGGGACAGAGAACACTGAAGCTTTCTTT

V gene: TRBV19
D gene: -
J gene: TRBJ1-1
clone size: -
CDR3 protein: CASTPSQGMANTEAFF
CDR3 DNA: TGTGCCAGTACCCCGAGTCAGGGGATGGCGAACACTGAAGCTTTCTTT

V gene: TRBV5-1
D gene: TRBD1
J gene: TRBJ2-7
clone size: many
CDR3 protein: CASSSILQGVGEQYF
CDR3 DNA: TGCGCCAGCAGCAGCATTCTACAGGGGGTCGGCGAGCAGTACTTC

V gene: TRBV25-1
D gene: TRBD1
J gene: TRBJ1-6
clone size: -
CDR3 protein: CASRPTGANSPLHF
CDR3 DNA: TGTGCCAGCAGACCGACAGGGGCAAATTCACCCCTCCACTTT

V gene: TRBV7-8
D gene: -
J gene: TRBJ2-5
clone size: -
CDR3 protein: CASSLVVRGTTRETQYF
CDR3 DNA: TGTGCCAGCAGCTTAGTGGTCCGGGGCACGACTCGGGAGACCCAGTACTTC

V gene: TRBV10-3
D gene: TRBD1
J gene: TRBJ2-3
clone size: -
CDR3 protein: CAIRGTGGADTQYF
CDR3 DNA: TGTGCCATCAGAGGGACAGGGGGCGCGGATACGCAGTATTTT

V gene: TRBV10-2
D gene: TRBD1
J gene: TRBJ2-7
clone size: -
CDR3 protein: CANDPDRGRGYEQYF
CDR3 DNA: TGCGCCAACGACCCGGACAGGGGGCGCGGGTACGAGCAGTACTTC

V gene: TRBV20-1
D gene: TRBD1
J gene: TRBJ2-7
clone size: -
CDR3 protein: CSAEHGQGNAYEQYF
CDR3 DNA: TGCAGTGCCGAACACGGACAGGGGAACGCCTACGAGCAGTACTTC

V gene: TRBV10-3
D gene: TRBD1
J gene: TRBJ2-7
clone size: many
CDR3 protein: CAISESTGPPYEQYF
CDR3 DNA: TGTGCCATCAGTGAGTCGACAGGGCCCCCCTACGAGCAGTACTTC

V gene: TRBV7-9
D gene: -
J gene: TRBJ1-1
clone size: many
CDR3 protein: CASSLGDVEDTEAFF
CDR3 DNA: TGTGCCAGCAGCTTAGGGGATGTCGAGGACACTGAAGCTTTCTTT

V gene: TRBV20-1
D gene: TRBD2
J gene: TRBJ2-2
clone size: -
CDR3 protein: CSARDLREIDGELFF
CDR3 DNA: TGCAGTGCTAGAGATCTGCGGGAGATTGACGGGGAGCTGTTTTTT

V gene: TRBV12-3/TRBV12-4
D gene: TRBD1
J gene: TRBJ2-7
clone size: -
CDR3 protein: CASALGTVVSYEQYF
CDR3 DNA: TGTGCCAGCGCCCTTGGGACAGTTGTTTCCTACGAGCAGTACTTC

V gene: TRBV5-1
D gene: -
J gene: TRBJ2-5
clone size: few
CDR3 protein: CASSRTGDRETQYF
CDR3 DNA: TGCGCCAGCTCGCGGACGGGAGACAGGGAGACCCAGTACTTC

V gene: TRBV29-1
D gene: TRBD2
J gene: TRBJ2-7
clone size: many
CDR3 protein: CSVGPGGLAGSEQYF
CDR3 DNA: TGCAGCGTGGGCCCCGGTGGGCTAGCGGGAAGCGAGCAGTACTTC

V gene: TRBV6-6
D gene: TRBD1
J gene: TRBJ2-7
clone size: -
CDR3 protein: CASSDRDRGYEQYF
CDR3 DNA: TGTGCCAGCAGTGACCGGGACAGGGGCTACGAGCAGTACTTC

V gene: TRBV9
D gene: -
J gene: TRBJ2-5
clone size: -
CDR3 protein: CASSVAHLETQYF
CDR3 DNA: TGTGCCAGCAGCGTAGCTCACCTGGAGACCCAGTACTTC

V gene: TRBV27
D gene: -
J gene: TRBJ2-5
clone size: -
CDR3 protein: CASSFAGQVGMLTQYF
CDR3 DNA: TGTGCCAGCAGTTTTGCCGGGCAGGTTGGGATGTTGACCCAGTACTTC

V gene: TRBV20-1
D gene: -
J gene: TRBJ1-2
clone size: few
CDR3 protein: CSARDWEVNYGYTF
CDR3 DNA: TGCAGTGCTAGAGATTGGGAGGTTAACTATGGCTACACCTTC

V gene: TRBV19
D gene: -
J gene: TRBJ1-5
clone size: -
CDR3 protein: CASSITAYSNQPQHF
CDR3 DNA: TGTGCCAGTAGTATAACCGCTTATAGCAATCAGCCCCAGCATTTT

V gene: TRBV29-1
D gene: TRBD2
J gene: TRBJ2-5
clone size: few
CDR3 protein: CSVEGSSGGARETQYF
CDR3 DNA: TGCAGCGTTGAAGGGTCTAGCGGGGGGGCCCGAGAGACCCAGTACTTC

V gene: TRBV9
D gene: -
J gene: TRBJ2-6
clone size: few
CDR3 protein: CASSPQGPSFGANVLTF
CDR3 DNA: TGTGCCAGCAGCCCACAGGGACCCAGCTTTGGGGCCAACGTCCTGACTTTC

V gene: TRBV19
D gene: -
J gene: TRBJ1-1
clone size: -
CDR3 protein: CASSTAVNTEAFF
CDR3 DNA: TGTGCCAGTAGTACCGCAGTAAACACTGAAGCTTTCTTT

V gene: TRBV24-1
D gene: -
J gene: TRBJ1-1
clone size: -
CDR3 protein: CATSDRYTGTEAFF
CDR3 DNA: TGTGCCACCAGTGACCGATACACCGGGACAGAAGCTTTCTTT

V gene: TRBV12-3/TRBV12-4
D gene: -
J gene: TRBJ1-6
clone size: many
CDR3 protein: CASSLKGHSPLHF
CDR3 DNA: TGTGCCAGCAGTTTAAAGGGCCATTCACCCCTCCACTTT

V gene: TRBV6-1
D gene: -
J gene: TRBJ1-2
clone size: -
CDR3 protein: CASSEALPNTDGYTF
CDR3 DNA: TGTGCCAGCAGTGAAGCGCTTCCTAACACTGATGGCTACACCTTC

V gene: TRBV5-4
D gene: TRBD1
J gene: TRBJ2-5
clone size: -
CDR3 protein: CASSSGTGGVETQYF
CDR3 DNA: TGTGCCAGCAGTTCGGGGACAGGGGGAGTAGAGACCCAGTACTTC

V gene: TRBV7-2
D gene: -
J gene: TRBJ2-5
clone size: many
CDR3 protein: CASSLYGEETQYF
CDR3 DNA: TGTGCCAGCAGCTTATATGGAGAAGAGACCCAGTACTTC

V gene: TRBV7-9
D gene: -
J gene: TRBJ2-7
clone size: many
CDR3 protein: CASSPRRGYEQYF
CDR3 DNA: TGTGCCAGCAGTCCCAGGAGAGGATACGAGCAGTACTTC

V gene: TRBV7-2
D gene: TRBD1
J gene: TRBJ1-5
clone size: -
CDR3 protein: CASSFGTGGAGTNQPQHF
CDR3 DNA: TGTGCCAGCAGCTTTGGGACAGGGGGCGCCGGTACCAATCAGCCCCAGCATTTT

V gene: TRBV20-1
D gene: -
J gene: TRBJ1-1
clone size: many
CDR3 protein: CSAETDRMNTEAFF
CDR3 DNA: TGCAGTGCCGAAACGGATAGAATGAACACTGAAGCTTTCTTT

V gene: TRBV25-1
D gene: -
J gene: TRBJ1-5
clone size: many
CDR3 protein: CASSYAGSNQPQHF
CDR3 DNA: TGTGCCAGCAGTTATGCAGGGAGCAATCAGCCCCAGCATTTT

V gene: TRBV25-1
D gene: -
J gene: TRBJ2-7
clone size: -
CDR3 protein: CASSFPQGEQYF
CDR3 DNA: TGTGCCAGCAGTTTTCCCCAGGGCGAGCAGTACTTC

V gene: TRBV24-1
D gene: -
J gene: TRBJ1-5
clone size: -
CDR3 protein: CATSATQGPENQPQHF
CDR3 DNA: TGTGCCACCAGCGCCACACAGGGACCAGAAAATCAGCCCCAGCATTTT

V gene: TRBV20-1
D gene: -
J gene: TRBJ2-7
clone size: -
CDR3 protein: CSARPAFDSAYEQYF
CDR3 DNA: TGCAGTGCTAGACCGGCCTTCGACAGCGCCTACGAGCAGTACTTC

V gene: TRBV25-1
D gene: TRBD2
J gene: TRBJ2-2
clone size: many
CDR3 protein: CASSEFRGGATGELFF
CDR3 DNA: TGTGCCAGCAGTGAATTCCGGGGAGGGGCCACCGGGGAGCTGTTTTTT

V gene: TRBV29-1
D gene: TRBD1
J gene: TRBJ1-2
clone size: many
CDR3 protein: CSVEETGGGYGYTF
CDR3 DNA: TGCAGCGTTGAAGAGACAGGGGGCGGCTATGGCTACACCTTC